The 30 T cell receptor beta chains reported below all come from one sample, sequenced in a study of blood T cell repertoires in COVID-19. Assay used: immunoSEQ multiplex PCR; TCRdb lists only in-frame clones, some missing. There are under 30,000 clones in the sample; approximately 94% occur only once, and under 4.5% lies in the top ten. Specimen: peripheral blood. The receptor set was obtained from a woman aged 45-65 years with active COVID-19.

The chain couples TRBV5-4 to TRBJ1-3, with 7 bases matching TRBD1. Germline CDR1 is SGHNT and CDR2 is YYREEE (reference sequence). The V segment lost 1 base and the J segment 4 bases; nucleotides outside the gene matches: 5. This CDR3 is 15 amino acids long. CDR3 sequence reads: CASSLTRTGGNTIYF. CDR3 DNA: TGTGCCAGCAGCTTGACCAGGACAGGAGGAAACACCATATATTTT.

The V gene is TRBV6-5, the J gene TRBJ2-7; TRBD1 might be the D (6 bases). The V end lost 11 bases, the J end lost 7 bases, and 24 bases lay between the germline ends. This CDR3 region has 14 residues. Germline V gives CDR1 MNHEY, CDR2 SVGAGI. The CDR3 DNA follows: TGTGCCCTTTCCAGCGCGGACAGTTCTCGGGAGCAGTACGTC. It yields the protein CALSSADSSREQYV.

The chain uses TRBV21-1 and TRBJ1-6. TRBV21-1 is noted as a pseudogene. The CDR3 loop spans 18 amino acids. DNA for the CDR3: TGTGCCAGCAGCGACGGCATAGCTACACATACATCTAATTCACTCCTCCACTTT. It is translated as CASSDGIATHTSNSLLHF.

V and J are TRBV5-1 and TRBJ1-2; possibly TRBD1 for D (5 bases). With 1 base removed from V and 3 bases from J, the gap between germline ends came to 13 bases. The germline gives CDR1 SGHRS, CDR2 YFSETQ. CDR3 length: 15 residues. CDR3 coding DNA: TGCGCCAGCAGCTTGACTCCAGGGTTAGACTATGGCTACACCTTC. Translated: CASSLTPGLDYGYTF.

The J gene is TRBJ2-5, the V gene TRBV10-1, with TRBD1 matching 10 bases. The CDR3 covers 14 residues. Trimming took 3 bases from V and 6 from J; bases not matched to a gene: 4. Germline V gene sequence: CDR1 WNHNN, CDR2 SYGVQD (reference sequence). In nucleotides, the CDR3 is TGCGCCAGCAGTGATGGGACAGGGGCTAAGACCCAGTACTTC. This translates into CASSDGTGAKTQYF.

The CDR3 coding sequence is TGTGCCAGTAGGCTCGACAGGGATGGAAATCAGCCCCAGCATTTT. This codes for CASRLDRDGNQPQHF. The chain carries TRBV19 and TRBJ1-5, with 7 nucleotides matching TRBD1. The CDR3 runs to 15 residues. With V trimmed by 6 bases and J by 4 bases, 9 bases remained unmatched. CDR1 is LNHDA and CDR2 is SQIVND in the germline V gene (reference sequence).

The chain is built from TRBV9 and TRBJ1-1; TRBD1 aligns across 9 bases. Per germline, CDR1 SGDLS and CDR2 YYNGEE. The V gene end was trimmed by 0 bases and the J gene end by 4 bases; junction bases not matched to a gene: 19. The CDR3 is made up of 20 amino acids. For the CDR3, the DNA is TGTGCCAGCAGCGTAGGATTAACTGTCCCGGGACAGGGTTTGGGCACTGAAGCTTTCTTT. Its translation is CASSVGLTVPGQGLGTEAFF. The full variable domain, its missing parts supplied by reference TRBV9 and TRBJ1-1, is DSGVTQTPKHLITATGQRVTLRCSPRSGDLSVYWYQQSLDQGLQFLIQYYNGEERAKGNILERFSAQQFPDLHSELNLSSLELGDSALYFCASSVGLTVPGQGLGTEAFFGQGTRLTVV.

V usage is TRBV2 and J usage is TRBJ2-1; no firm D call. The CDR3 has 11 amino acids. The V end lost 5 bases, the J end lost 5 bases, and 4 bases lay between the germline ends. Germline CDR1 and CDR2: SNHLY and FYNNEI. In DNA form, the CDR3 reads TGTGCCAGCAGTTCCGACAATGAGCAGTTCTTC. This translates into CASSSDNEQFF.

The rearrangement joins TRBV10-3 to TRBJ2-3; 8 bases map to TRBD2. There are 16 residues in the CDR3. V shed 6 bases and J 0 bases; nucleotides not matched to a gene: 8. Germline V CDR1 and CDR2: ENHRY, SYGVKD. Written as DNA, the CDR3 is TGTGCCATCAGCCAAGGACTAGCAGCTAGCACAGATACGCAGTATTTT. This encodes CAISQGLAASTDTQYF.

This clone turned up a few times. The J gene is TRBJ1-6, the V gene TRBV9; D gene unclear. The V end was cut by 0 bases, the J end by 5 bases, with 6 bases between. The CDR3 extends over 14 amino acids. Germline V gene sequence: CDR1 SGDLS, CDR2 YYNGEE. The DNA of the CDR3 is TGTGCCAGCAGCGTAGGCGGGGATAATTCACCCCTCCACTTT. Its protein is CASSVGGDNSPLHF.

The chain carries TRBV3-1 (or the pseudogene TRBV3-2) and TRBJ1-1; possibly TRBD1 for D (5 bases). The CDR3 runs to 15 residues. V lost 1 base and J lost 0, with 9 bases in between. Germline CDR1 and CDR2: LGHDT and YNNKEL (reference sequence). In nucleotides, the CDR3 is TGTGCCAGCAGCCAAGTTGGAGGGGTGAACACTGAAGCTTTCTTT. As protein: CASSQVGGVNTEAFF.

This clone was seen a handful of times. This chain connects TRBV5-6 to TRBJ2-7; TRBD2 matches at 8 bases. The V and J ends lost 1 base and 4 bases, in that order; junction bases with no gene match: 1. The CDR3 sequence is 13 residues long. Germline V gives CDR1 SGHDT, CDR2 YYEEEE. CDR3 DNA sequence: TGTGCCAGCAGCTTGCCGGGGGGGTACGAGCAGTACGTC. This sequence encodes CASSLPGGYEQYV.

The genes are TRBV3-1 (or the pseudogene TRBV3-2) and TRBJ2-5, with 7 bases aligning to TRBD1. J lost 5 bases, V lost 10 bases, and 7 bases had no gene match. Germline loops: CDR1 LGHDT, CDR2 YNNKEL (reference sequence). The CDR3 has 12 amino acids. The CDR3, as DNA: TGTGCCACCGTGAGACAGGGCGAGACCCAGTACTTC. The encoded protein is CATVRQGETQYF.

V gene TRBV28 combines with J gene TRBJ1-4; 9 bases are a match to TRBD1. Trimming cost V 3 bases and J 6 bases; bases outside gene matches: 8. CDR3 length equals 16 residues. CDR1 and CDR2 (germline): MDHEN, SYDVKM. In DNA form, the CDR3 reads TGTGCCAGCAGTTTGGTGGGGACAGGGAGTTATGAAAAACTGTTTTTT. It yields the protein CASSLVGTGSYEKLFF.

The CDR3 reads CASSQSSGRGNEQFF. The DNA of the CDR3 is TGTGCCAGCAGCCAGTCAAGCGGGAGAGGGAATGAGCAGTTCTTC. The chain carries TRBV3-1 (or the pseudogene TRBV3-2) and TRBJ2-1; TRBD2 agrees at 8 bases. CDR3 length: 15 amino acids. Trimming cost V 3 bases and J 7 bases; bases outside gene matches: 8. Germline loops: CDR1 LGHDT, CDR2 YNNKEL (reference sequence).

The V and J genes are TRBV27 and TRBJ2-1; D call uncertain. This CDR3 contains 12 residues. V gave up 6 bases and J gave up 7 bases, with 10 bases separating them. Germline V CDR1 and CDR2: MNHEY, SMNVEV (reference sequence). CDR3 residues: CASRSFSNEQFF. CDR3 DNA sequence: TGTGCCAGCAGATCTTTTAGTAATGAGCAGTTCTTC.

V gene TRBV14 combines with J gene TRBJ1-4; D unresolved. V dropped 4 bases and J dropped 5 bases, with 8 bases sitting between them. CDR1 is SGHDN and CDR2 is FVKESK in the germline V gene. The CDR3 has 13 amino acids. CDR3 sequence (DNA): TGTGCCAGCAGCCGGAGTCACAATGAAAAACTGTTTTTT. The encoded protein is CASSRSHNEKLFF. Complete variable domain (other parts from reference TRBV14 and TRBJ1-4): EAGVTQFPSHSVIEKGQTVTLRCDPISGHDNLYWYRRVMGKEIKFLLHFVKESKQDESGMPNNRFLAERTGGTYSTLKVQPAELEDSGVYFCASSRSHNEKLFFGSGTQLSVL.

The chain carries TRBV6-6 and TRBJ2-4; TRBD1 matches at 12 bases. The CDR3 is 15 amino acids. The germline V gene has CDR1 MNHNY and CDR2 SVGAGI (reference sequence). The J segment lost 6 bases and the V segment lost 5 bases, leaving 5 bases of the junction unmatched. The DNA for the CDR3 is TGTGCCAGCAGTGGGACAGGGGGCAGGAGAAACATTCAGTACTTC. Its protein is CASSGTGGRRNIQYF.

The chain combines TRBV19 with TRBJ1-5, with TRBD1 identical over 8 bases. CDR1 and CDR2 from the germline V gene are LNHDA and SQIVND (reference sequence). The CDR3 is 16 residues long. V shed 5 bases and J 1 base; nucleotides not matched to a gene: 7. The CDR3 region is CASSGGQAESNQPQHF. In nucleotides, the CDR3 is TGTGCCAGTAGTGGGGGACAGGCGGAGAGCAATCAGCCCCAGCATTTT. Full variable domain (remainder filled in from reference TRBV19 and TRBJ1-5): DGGITQSPKYLFRKEGQNVTLSCEQNLNHDAMYWYRQDPGQGLRLIYYSQIVNDFQKGDIAEGYSVSREKKESFPLTVTSAQKNPTAFYLCASSGGQAESNQPQHFGDGTRLSIL.

The sample holds one count of this clone. This chain links TRBV5-1 with TRBJ2-6; D call uncertain. V lost 4 bases to trimming and J lost 0 bases, with 11 bases between them. Germline V gene data show CDR1 as SGHRS and CDR2 as YFSETQ. The CDR3 length is 16 residues. This CDR3 is CASSPGWNSGANVLTF. The CDR3 coding sequence is TGCGCCAGCAGCCCAGGATGGAACTCTGGGGCCAACGTCCTGACTTTC.

The chain is built from TRBV19 and TRBJ2-3, with 11 bases fitting TRBD1. The CDR3 loop spans 15 amino acids. Trimming cost V 1 base and J 6 bases; bases outside gene matches: 3. Germline CDR1 is LNHDA and CDR2 is SQIVND (reference sequence). The CDR3, as DNA: TGTGCCAGTAGTATAGGGACAGGGGGCGCGGATACGCAGTATTTT. This translates into CASSIGTGGADTQYF.

The chain combines TRBV10-1 with TRBJ1-6, with 7 bases that match TRBD1. The CDR3 contains 14 residues. With 3 bases clipped from V and 7 bases from J, the junction kept 3 bases outside the gene matches. Per the germline V gene, CDR1 is WNHNN and CDR2 is SYGVQD (reference sequence). CDR3 bases: TGCGCCAGCAGTGATGACAGGGAAAATTCACCCCTCCACTTT. It translates to CASSDDRENSPLHF.

V usage is TRBV27 and J usage is TRBJ2-7; TRBD1 agrees at 10 bases. The CDR3 consists of 15 residues. Trimming took 5 bases from V and 1 from J; bases not matched to a gene: 5. CDR1 and CDR2 (germline): MNHEY, SMNVEV (reference sequence). The CDR3 sequence: CASSRGTGASYEQYV. CDR3 DNA: TGTGCCAGCAGTCGGGGGACAGGGGCTTCCTACGAGCAGTACGTC.

The chain couples TRBV5-6 to TRBJ2-3, with 7 bases identical to TRBD1. This CDR3 spans 15 amino acids. Germline CDR1 SGHDT, CDR2 YYEEEE. After removal of 4 bases from V and 4 bases from J, the junction contained 9 bases not matched to a gene. The CDR3 DNA is TGTGCCAGCAGCCGCCCCGGGACAGTCCCAGATACGCAGTATTTT. Its protein product is CASSRPGTVPDTQYF.

The rearrangement joins TRBV19 to TRBJ1-2; 9 bases are a match to TRBD1. Trimming at V came to 6 bases and at J to 6 bases, leaving 17 bases not matched to a gene. Per the germline V gene, CDR1 is LNHDA and CDR2 is SQIVND (reference sequence). The CDR3 totals 17 residues. CDR3 protein: CASRRPGDREIRNGYTF. The CDR3 nucleotides are TGTGCCAGTAGACGACCGGGGGACAGGGAAATTCGGAATGGCTACACCTTC.

The chain joins TRBV7-9 to TRBJ2-5; 16 bases match TRBD2. The CDR3 loop spans 17 amino acids. With V trimmed by 5 bases and J by 5 bases, 8 bases remained unmatched. The germline CDR1 and CDR2 sequences are SEHNR and FQNEAQ (reference sequence). The CDR3, as DNA: TGTGCCAGCAGCCCGGGACTAGCGGGAGGGCCGAGGGAGACCCAGTACTTC. Amino acid sequence: CASSPGLAGGPRETQYF.

The rearrangement joins TRBV2 to TRBJ2-1; 12 nucleotides align to TRBD2. CDR3 length: 14 amino acids. Trimming removed 11 bases from V and 7 bases from J; junction bases left unmatched: 9. Germline CDR1 SNHLY, CDR2 FYNNEI. CDR3 protein: CAGQGLAGRNEQFF. Written as DNA, the CDR3 is TGTGCCGGCCAAGGACTAGCGGGGCGTAATGAGCAGTTCTTC. Full variable domain (rest looked up from reference TRBV2 and TRBJ2-1): EPEVTQTPSHQVTQMGQEVILRCVPISNHLYFYWYRQILGQKVEFLVSFYNNEISEKSEIFDDQFSVERPDGSNFTLKIRSTKLEDSAMYFCAGQGLAGRNEQFFGPGTRLTVL.

The chain is built from TRBV27 and TRBJ1-5; weak D call: TRBD1 (5 bases). This CDR3 is built from 14 residues. Germline CDR1 is MNHEY and CDR2 is SMNVEV (reference sequence). The V end lost 5 bases, the J end lost 3 bases, and 11 bases lay between the germline ends. Here the CDR3 reads CASSTDSYNQPQHF. Here the CDR3 DNA reads TGTGCCAGCAGTACCGACAGCTACAATCAGCCCCAGCATTTT.

This rearrangement joins TRBV5-1 to TRBJ1-2; no clear D gene. Germline V CDR1 and CDR2: SGHRS, YFSETQ. This CDR3 has 14 residues. The V and J ends lost 4 bases and 4 bases respectively, with 14 bases between them. This CDR3 is CASSPEGSTYGYTF. The CDR3 DNA sequence: TGCGCCAGCAGCCCGGAGGGCAGTACCTATGGCTACACCTTC.

This rearrangement joins TRBV7-9 to TRBJ2-5; 9 bases line up with TRBD1. Germline V lookup: CDR1 SEHNR, CDR2 FQNEAQ (reference sequence). V dropped 5 bases and J dropped 4; count of bases not matched to a gene: 5. This CDR3 comprises 14 residues. DNA of the CDR3: TGTGCCAGCAGCCAAATGACAGGGGGAGAGACCCAGTACTTC. It yields the protein CASSQMTGGETQYF.